This T cell receptor beta chain was found in a study of T cells in pancreatic ductal adenocarcinoma. Study findings and constraints: Tumor-versus-blood clonality comparisons may be biased toward lower tumor diversity.

Regarding this clone: Its target is unknown.

Germline V gene sequence: CDR1 MNHNS, CDR2 SASEGT. Trimming at V came to 4 bases and at J to 9 bases, leaving 10 bases not matched to a gene. The CDR3 has 15 residues. The selected patients with pancreatic ductal adenocarcinoma had surgery but no neoadjuvant therapy. Produced via immunoSEQ multiplex PCR; TCRdb's table is partial and in-frame only. The sample yields 85,000 to 120,000 clones, about 95% seen once. The gene calls are TRBV6-1 and TRBJ1-3, with TRBD1 matching 9 bases. The sequence was collected from a human donor with pancreatic ductal adenocarcinoma. Material for sequencing was PBMCs. CDR3 region: CASSGNRGLVGTIYF. DNA of the CDR3: TGTGCCAGCAGTGGGAACAGGGGGCTAGTTGGCACCATATATTTT.